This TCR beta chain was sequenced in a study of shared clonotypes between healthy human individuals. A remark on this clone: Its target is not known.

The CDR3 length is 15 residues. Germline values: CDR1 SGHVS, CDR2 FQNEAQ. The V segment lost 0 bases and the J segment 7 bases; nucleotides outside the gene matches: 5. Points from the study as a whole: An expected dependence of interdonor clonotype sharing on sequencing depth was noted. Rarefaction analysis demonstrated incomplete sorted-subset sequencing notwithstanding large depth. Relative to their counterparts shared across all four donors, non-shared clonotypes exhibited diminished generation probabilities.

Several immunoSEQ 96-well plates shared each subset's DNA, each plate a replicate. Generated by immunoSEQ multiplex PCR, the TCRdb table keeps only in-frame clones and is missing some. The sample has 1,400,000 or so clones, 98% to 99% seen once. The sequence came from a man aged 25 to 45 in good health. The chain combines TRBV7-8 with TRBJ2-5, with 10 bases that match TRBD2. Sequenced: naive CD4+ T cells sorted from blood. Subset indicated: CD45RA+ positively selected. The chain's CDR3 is CASSLALAGAVTQYF. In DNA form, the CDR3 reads TGTGCCAGCAGCTTAGCCCTAGCGGGAGCAGTGACCCAGTACTTC.